This T cell receptor (beta chain) was captured by sequencing in a study of regulatory T cells in long-lasting Graves disease (dated by TCRdb to about 2021). Background on the whole study: In the newly diagnosed Graves' disease group, patients had been taking antithyroid drugs for less than 3 months. TCR sequencing covered some 13 persistent and roughly 20 newly diagnosed Graves' disease patients, approximately 33 samples in total. The study took place in China and was registered as a clinical trial. Patients with persistent Graves' disease were compared with patients with newly diagnosed Graves' disease using TCR sequencing and RNA sequencing of peripheral blood.

Receptor libraries were prepared by multiplex PCR. The data were produced on an Illumina HiSeq 4000. iRepertoire HTBI primers and Arm-PCR amplification of CDR3 regions were used to construct TCR beta libraries. Before sequencing, the PCR products went through gel purification. The published analysis was carried out like this. Gene usage analysis of CDR3 amino acid clonotypes used the roughly 62 TRBV and some 13 TRBJ segments found across samples. COPE and FqMerger were used to merge the filtered high-quality paired reads into contigs. BLAST was used to align contigs to IMGT TRBV, TRBD and TRBJ reference genes, with CDR3 defined following IMGT. Any clonotype with a frequency above 0.1% was counted as a highly expanded clone. Shannon entropy was used to measure repertoire diversity, and the Gini coefficient was used to measure V-J evenness. A clonotype was considered public if more than one individual shared it. TCRdb reran the public reads through fastp at Q25 and MiXCR, keeping productive beta chains. Each entry merges the rows of one CDR3 protein and shows their most common DNA and genes. None of the V and J calls come from the authors' own analysis; TCRdb made them. Recorded for this sample are about 520,000 distinct CDR3 sequences; more than 10% of them occurred a single time. Of the sample, approximately 9% is held by the ten largest clones.

This clonotype was seen at least ten times. Its antigen specificity is not known. Within one base of it there is no much larger clone, and no base qualities were kept. The time point tag for this specimen amounts to: newly diagnosed GD, antithyroid drugs for less than 3 months. For both TCR sequencing and RNA sequencing, RNA was extracted from PBMCs using TRIzol. The diagnosis of Graves' disease followed American Thyroid Association guidelines. Recruitment of patients was carried out at an endocrinology department in Xi'an, China. Each patient gave roughly 8.4 milliliters of peripheral blood, collected in an EDTA anticoagulant tube. Ficoll Paque Plus density gradient separation was used to isolate PBMCs, and no further T cell sorting was done. An Agilent 2100 Bioanalyzer and agarose gel were used to check RNA quality, while a NanoDrop 2000 measured RNA concentration. Reading from cysteine to phenylalanine, the CDR3 counts 15 amino acids. Only CDR3 DNA remains: 45 bases, in frame from the first base. Taken from the germline V gene (reference sequence), the CDR1 and CDR2 loops are LNHDA and SQIVND. Relative to germline, V is missing 4 bases and J is missing 3 bases, with 8 bases of the junction outside any gene match.

Here is what the overall study found, with its caveats: Only peripheral blood was studied, because thyroid tissue, the primary lesion, was inaccessible. Compared with newly diagnosed patients, patients with persistent Graves' disease had lower TCR Shannon entropy and fewer highly expanded clones, which suggests clonal expansion. Sequencing and analysis were limited to the TCR beta chain. A larger number of public clonotypes was shared among persistent patients (around 2,500) than among newly diagnosed patients (roughly 970). The authors noted that the small sample size was a limitation that may lower accuracy. TRBV28, TRBJ1-2 and TRBJ2-5 were preferentially used in persistent disease, while TRBV20-1 and TRBJ2-1 were favored in newly diagnosed disease.

The data also belong to a second study, concerning T cells in Graves' hyperthyroidism and ophthalmopathy. Per that second paper: A patient counted as having stable Graves' hyperthyroidism if no progression to ophthalmopathy occurred over 18 months of follow-up. Hyperthyroidism patients were aged 18 to 65 years and newly diagnosed, with disease duration of less than 2 months. Exclusion was applied to patients with uncontrolled infections, other autoimmune diseases, pregnancy or lactation. Diagnoses were established on the basis of clinical symptoms, serum thyroxine and TRAb, thyroid ultrasound, and orbital computed tomography. The TCR CDR3 was subjected to a first round of RT-PCR using the HTBI primer set and the Qiagen OneStep RT-PCR kit. Blood samples also contained most of the expanded thyroid clonotypes (frequency above 0.001), which suggests that blood repertoires may reflect thyroid immune responses. A 13 V-J signature model separated ophthalmopathy from stable hyperthyroidism, with 87.88% sensitivity and 81.08% specificity in cross-validation and 80%/75% in testing. In validation, progression to ophthalmopathy was predicted by the model with around 70% sensitivity and approximately 78% specificity, a median of around 5.9 months before onset. A discovery cohort of around 98 patients, roughly 45 with Graves' ophthalmopathy and approximately 57 with stable Graves' hyperthyroidism, was used to find distinguishing TCR V-J signatures. Prospective prediction of ophthalmopathy was tested in an independent validation cohort of 18 to 20 hyperthyroidism patients and 15 to 17 patients who later progressed to ophthalmopathy. The 90 or so discovery patients were randomly split 7:3 into training and test sets. In addition, the study compared T-cell repertoires in thyroid tissue and in blood from six Graves' hyperthyroidism patients. After blood sampling, hyperthyroidism patients were treated with methimazole at a starting dose of 30 mg daily, and ophthalmopathy patients were treated with high-dose intravenous methylprednisolone. The libraries were constructed in a second round of multiplex PCR and then size-selected and purified. Libraries were sequenced paired-end with 100 bp reads on an Illumina HiSeq2000. SOAPnuke was used to process the raw data, removing reads that contained adapters or uncalled bases, had a mean Phred below 15, or lacked an exact match to the constant primer or identifier. High-quality paired reads were merged with COPE v1.2.5, and unique nucleotide sequences were defined as clonotypes. MiTCR v1.1 was used to align clonotypes to the IMGT TRBV, TRBD and TRBJ reference segments. Analysis was restricted to V-J combinations with a frequency above 0.0001, which covered approximately 99% of repertoires. A TCS score was defined as the ratio of F50 (clonal expansion) to E x V (chaos), with BLOSUM62-based TCRdist applied between CDR3 peptides within each V-J. Welch's t-statistics and random forest reduced fewer than 600 V-J features to fewer than 15, which were used in a naive Bayes classifier (R e1071). No statistical method was used to set the sample size in advance, and investigators knew the group allocation. According to the paper, TCR Vbeta CDR3 sequencing was carried out on more than 120 peripheral blood samples, which came from approximately 43 ophthalmopathy, under 80 hyperthyroidism and around 17 progressor patients.

The sequenced sample was peripheral blood mononuclear cells (PBMCs), obtained at new diagnosis, from a patient treated with antithyroid drugs. This chain joins TRBV19 to TRBJ2-7; 8 central nucleotides agree with TRBD1. The receptor comes from a woman aged 30 to 39 with Graves disease. Donor details come from another sample of the same person, matched by shared clones. DNA sequence: TGTGCCAGTAGTAGCCAGGGGGCCTCCTACTACGAGCAGTACTTC. Its product reads: CASSSQGASYYEQYF.